What follows describes a single T cell receptor (beta chain). It has no known antigen specificity. No clone much larger than this one lies a single base away; base qualities are absent. Sample time point, as interpreted from the label and publication: pretreatment peripheral blood. A cohort of about 31 patients with locally advanced or metastatic urothelial carcinoma, treated at Memorial Sloan Kettering on a trial protocol, was included. Peripheral blood mononuclear cells were collected pretreatment and during treatment, with between 1 and 8 total time points obtained per patient. The Qiagen DNeasy Blood extraction kit was used to purify genomic DNA from total PBMCs and tumor samples. PBMCs were collected pretreatment and during treatment, and were isolated and stored as previously described. The trim is 6 bases for V and 4 bases for J, with a gap of 17 bases between the germline ends. The CDR3 sequence holds 15 residues, the cysteine and phenylalanine included. Just the 45-base CDR3 DNA is kept, in frame starting at base 1. CDR1 and CDR2 were assigned from the germline V gene as SGHDN and FVKESK.

This sample stems from a study of PD-L1 blockade in urothelial cancer (dated by TCRdb to about 2017). Looking at the study overall: Every patient began therapy around 2014 and was given atezolizumab 1,200 mg intravenously every 3 weeks. A median of 141,255 T cells and some 84,000 unique TCRs was obtained from blood samples, and a median clonality of approximately 0.08 was observed. In the same patients, whole exome sequencing and RNA sequencing of pretreatment tumors were performed in addition to TCR sequencing. The study, an exploratory multi-omic analysis, examined somatic, immune and clinical correlates of response to PD-L1 blockade with atezolizumab in urothelial cancer. Blood samples were analyzed at two time points: 3 weeks after treatment start (second dose) and 6 weeks after treatment start. Pretreatment blood TCR-seq was available for under 35 patients, at least one posttreatment blood collection was obtained for some 24 patients, and tumor TCR-seq was available for some 24 patients. Durable clinical benefit was achieved by nine patients and was not achieved by 20 patients. Durable clinical benefit was defined as a progression-free survival longer than 6 months, and TCR features were additionally tested against progression-free survival and overall survival. About nine tenths of the roughly 29 patients were identified as males with urothelial cancer of bladder origin, and a prior smoking history was reported by 18 of 29 patients. An ECOG performance status of 0 or 1 was recorded for the patients, and 0 to 3 prior chemotherapy regimens had been received by the patients. Pretreatment tumor samples and matched peripheral blood, collected serially before and after atezolizumab treatment, underwent TCR sequencing. Paper-wide results and their limitations: A pretreatment peripheral blood TCR clonality below the median was linked to improved progression-free and overall survival. Among patients with durable benefit, tumor-associated TCR clones showed greater expansion in peripheral blood 3 weeks after treatment started (n ≈ 20, p = 0.022). Because the sample size was small (n ≈ 29) and many exploratory analyses were performed, the results are intended to be hypothesis-generating.

Synthetic TCR analog templates were spiked into each PCR so that absolute template abundance could be estimated from read counts. The immunoSEQ assay was used to amplify TCRbeta CDR3 regions from genomic DNA with bias-controlled V and J gene primers. Sequencing of rearranged TCRbeta segments was done at approximately 20X coverage. Per the authors' processing: Clustering was used to correct sequencing errors, and CDR3s were annotated against IMGT to assign V, D and J genes. Downstream analyses used only productive TCRbeta rearrangements and left out out-of-frame or stop-codon sequences. Clonality was computed as one minus Shannon entropy normalized by the log of the number of unique productive sequences. Fisher's exact test with Benjamini-Hochberg correction, using a cutoff of adjusted p below 0.01, was how clones that differed between time points or between blood and tumor were identified. The table was pulled from immuneACCESS by TCRdb, which kept in-frame rearrangements only. Such tables lose some clones; where checked, under half of the loss comes from unresolved V genes, and the rest has no known cause. V and J calls and clone size come straight from that table; D and trimming were deduced from the DNA. The sample table contains about 79,000 clones; only one count was recorded for approximately 83% of them. Of the sample, 14% to 15% falls within the top ten clones.

This receptor was taken from a man in his 60s with urothelial cancer. Specimen: PBMCs, collected around atezolizumab (anti-PD-L1) treatment. This receptor chain uses TRBV14 and TRBJ2-3; a tentative D call is TRBD2 (5 bases match). The CDR3 region has the sequence CASSPSSLRADTQYF. The DNA sequence is TGTGCCAGCAGTCCAAGTTCTCTGAGGGCAGATACGCAGTATTTT.